This TCR beta chain was observed in a study of T cell responses to AZD1222 COVID-19 vaccine. Study findings and constraints: Researchers took repertoire samples only after the peak T cell response had come.

The CDR3 loop spans 11 amino acids. Trimming pared 1 base from V and 8 bases from J, leaving 5 bases between. Germline V CDR1 and CDR2: LGHDT, YNNKEL (reference sequence). TCRdb's copy holds only in-frame clones and misses some; the assay was immunoSEQ multiplex PCR. The repertoire has roughly 200,000 clones, around 93% of them found once; the top ten carry 1%. A word on this clone: The antigen is undetermined.

The sequences come from peripheral blood, collected on day 0 of MenACWY control vaccination. This clonotype originated in an adult in good health. J is TRBJ1-2 and V is TRBV3-1 (or the pseudogene TRBV3-2); D ambiguous. CDR3 residues: CASSQAGGYTF. CDR3 coding DNA: TGTGCCAGCAGCCAAGCCGGCGGCTACACCTTC.